Each of the 21 T cell receptor beta chains below was sequenced from the same sample in a study of T cell responses to AZD1222 COVID-19 vaccine (dated by TCRdb to 2020 to 2022). This specimen's time point label, per the study, means: about 28 days (+/-7) after the second vaccine dose. The method was the immunoSEQ multiplex PCR assay. As stored in TCRdb, this immuneACCESS dataset retains in-frame rearrangements with V and J assigned. A fraction of the clones does not appear; measured against another copy, unresolved V genes explain less than half of the discrepancy, and the remainder lacks a known reason. The sample table records about 26,000 clones; about 90% of these occur just once. The top ten clonotypes cover roughly 2.5% of the sample. The sequenced sample was peripheral blood, obtained 28 days after the second AZD1222 dose. Receptors originate from an adult who received the AZD1222 COVID-19 vaccine.

The chain carries TRBV5-6 and TRBJ1-5, with 7 bases matching TRBD1. Trimming at V came to 3 bases and at J to 3 bases, leaving 9 bases not matched to a gene. The CDR3 runs to 16 residues. CDR1 and CDR2 from the germline V gene are SGHDT and YYEEEE. CDR3 in DNA: TGTGCCAGCAGCTCAGGGGGGACTGCTGTCAATCAGCCCCAGCATTTT. Translation: CASSSGGTAVNQPQHF. The variable domain in full, with the rest retrieved from reference TRBV5-6 and TRBJ1-5, is DAGVTQSPTHLIKTRGQQVTLRCSPKSGHDTVSWYQQALGQGPQFIFQYYEEEERQRGNFPDRFSGHQFPNYSSELNVNALLLGDSALYLCASSSGGTAVNQPQHFGDGTRLSIL.

This clone was found once. The chain is built from TRBV9 and TRBJ2-5; possibly TRBD2 for D (5 bases). CDR3 length equals 15 residues. Germline V gene lookup returns CDR1 SGDLS and CDR2 YYNGEE. Trimming took 0 bases from V and 1 from J, leaving 10 bases between them. The CDR3: CASSVEGSRQETQYF. The CDR3 region has the DNA TGTGCCAGCAGCGTAGAAGGGAGCCGCCAAGAGACCCAGTACTTC.

The chain recombines TRBV18 with TRBJ2-5; D not certain. The V end lost 6 bases, the J end lost 0 bases, and 2 bases lay between the germline ends. This CDR3 region has 11 residues. The germline V gene has CDR1 KGHSH and CDR2 LQKENI. CDR3 loop: CASSHQETQYF. The CDR3 nucleotides read TGTGCCAGCTCCCACCAAGAGACCCAGTACTTC. Complete variable domain (other parts from reference TRBV18 and TRBJ2-5): NAGVMQNPRHLVRRRGQEARLRCSPMKGHSHVYWYRQLPEEGLKFMVYLQKENIIDESGMPKERFSAEFPKEGPSILRIQQVVRGDSAAYFCASSHQETQYFGPGTRLLVL.

V and J are TRBV7-9 and TRBJ2-7, with D unclear. CDR1 is SEHNR, CDR2 FQNEAQ, per germline (reference sequence). The CDR3 extends over 13 amino acids. V lost 5 bases and J 0 bases, leaving 8 bases between the germline ends. This chain's CDR3 is CASSEGRSYEQYF. DNA of the CDR3: TGTGCCAGCAGCGAAGGGCGCTCCTACGAGCAGTACTTC.

Worth noting for this clone: A read error may produce the germline difference seen at one junction end. The J gene is TRBJ2-5, the V gene TRBV7-7; 9 bases are a match to TRBD2. This CDR3 region has 15 residues. CDR1 and CDR2 (germline): SSHAT, FNYEAQ (reference sequence). The DNA for the CDR3 is TGTGCTAGCAGCTTTGCGGGGGGGCCGATGGAGACCCAGTACTTC. Its translation: CASSFAGGPMETQYF.

This rearrangement joins TRBV28 to TRBJ2-7; the match to TRBD2 covers 9 bases. Germline V gene sequence: CDR1 MDHEN, CDR2 SYDVKM. This CDR3 is 16 amino acids long. Trimming removed 4 bases from V and 3 bases from J; junction bases left unmatched: 10. The CDR3 loop reads CASSSAVAGDFYEQYF. In DNA form, the CDR3 reads TGTGCCAGCAGTTCCGCCGTAGCGGGGGACTTCTACGAGCAGTACTTC. Variable domain in full (rest from reference TRBV28 and TRBJ2-7): DVKVTQSSRYLVKRTGEKVFLECVQDMDHENMFWYRQDPGLGLRLIYFSYDVKMKEKGDIPEGYSVSREKKERFSLILESASTNQTSMYLCASSSAVAGDFYEQYFGPGTRLTVT.

This chain joins TRBV7-2 and TRBJ2-7, with 9 bases aligning to TRBD1. The CDR3 length is 15 residues. The V and J ends lost 5 bases and 3 bases, in that order; junction bases with no gene match: 8. CDR1 is SGHTA, CDR2 FQGNSA, per germline. CDR3 protein: CASSPVGGQGYEQYF. Written as DNA, the CDR3 is TGTGCCAGCAGCCCAGTGGGGGGACAGGGCTACGAGCAGTACTTC. Full variable domain (missing parts from reference TRBV7-2 and TRBJ2-7): GAGVSQSPSNKVTEKGKDVELRCDPISGHTALYWYRQSLGQGLEFLIYFQGNSAPDKSGLPSDRFSAERTGGSVSTLTIQRTQQEDSAVYLCASSPVGGQGYEQYFGPGTRLTVT.

The chain links TRBV10-3 to TRBJ1-1; possible D gene TRBD1, 6 bases. Trimming cost V 3 bases and J 11 bases, with 13 bases left between them. The CDR3 is 12 amino acids. Germline CDR1 reads ENHRY; CDR2 reads SYGVKD. CDR3 DNA: TGTGCCATCAGTGACCCGGGGGCGGCCGCTTTCTTT. Residues: CAISDPGAAAFF.

As DNA, the CDR3 is TGTGCCAGCAGCAATGGGGGGCACTCCACCGGGGACACCATATATTTT. Amino acid sequence: CASSNGGHSTGDTIYF. The rearrangement links TRBV21-1 to TRBJ1-3. TRBV21-1 is assigned pseudogene status. This CDR3 is built from 16 residues.

The chain is built from TRBV7-2 and TRBJ2-5; D may be TRBD1 (5 bases). The germline gives CDR1 SGHTA, CDR2 FQGNSA. Trimming removed 4 bases at V and 5 bases at J, with 8 bases between. The CDR3 sequence is 12 residues long. In nucleotides, the CDR3 is TGTGCCAGCAGCTACTACAGGGAGACCCAGTACTTC. Residues: CASSYYRETQYF.

The chain couples TRBV10-3 to TRBJ1-3; TRBD1 might be the D (6 bases). The germline V gene encodes CDR1 ENHRY and CDR2 SYGVKD. This CDR3 has 15 residues. Trimming left V 4 bases short and J 2 bases short, with 12 bases between. The CDR3: CAISVGDIPGNTIYF. As DNA, the CDR3 is TGTGCCATCAGTGTGGGGGACATCCCTGGAAACACCATATATTTT.

The J gene is TRBJ1-3, the V gene TRBV28; D possibly corresponds to TRBD1 (5 bases). Looked up from germline, CDR1 is MDHEN and CDR2 is SYDVKM. The CDR3 loop spans 12 amino acids. Trimming shortened V by 4 bases and J by 4 bases, and 5 bases separated the two germline ends. CDR3 loop: CASSSGGNTIYF. Written as DNA, the CDR3 is TGTGCCAGCAGTTCAGGGGGAAACACCATATATTTT.

The chain employs TRBV4-3 and TRBJ2-7, with D maybe TRBD1 (5 bases). Germline CDR1 LGHNA, CDR2 YSLEER. V dropped 0 bases and J dropped 5 bases, with 14 bases sitting between them. The CDR3 has 15 amino acids. CDR3 bases: TGCGCCAGCAGCCAAGATGCAGGGCCTCGGGACGAGCAGTACTTC. Translated: CASSQDAGPRDEQYF.

The gene calls are TRBV14 and TRBJ1-3; no reliable D call. The CDR3 runs to 14 residues. V lost 3 bases and J 2 bases, leaving 8 bases between the germline ends. Looked up from germline, CDR1 is SGHDN and CDR2 is FVKESK. The CDR3 DNA reads as TGTGCCAGCAGCCAGTCATGGACTGGAAACACCATATATTTT. It translates to CASSQSWTGNTIYF.

The gene calls are TRBV7-2 and TRBJ1-2; TRBD1 aligns across 9 bases. CDR3 length equals 17 residues. J lost 0 bases, V lost 1 base, and 6 bases had no gene match. CDR1 is SGHTA and CDR2 is FQGNSA in the germline V gene. The CDR3 DNA is TGTGCCAGCAGCTTAGGATTGGACAGGGGACCTAACTATGGCTACACCTTC. Protein sequence: CASSLGLDRGPNYGYTF.

The chain carries TRBV7-9 and TRBJ2-7; D gene ambiguous. CDR3 length: 15 residues. Germline CDR1 SEHNR, CDR2 FQNEAQ (reference sequence). V was clipped by 3 bases and J by 0 bases, with 12 bases between them. CDR3 in DNA: TGTGCCAGCAGCTTCGGGCCCTCTAGCTCCTACGAGCAGTACTTC. Protein sequence: CASSFGPSSSYEQYF.

The chain carries TRBV6-5 and TRBJ1-1; 7 bases fit TRBD1. The length of the CDR3 is 16 residues. Germline V gives CDR1 MNHEY, CDR2 SVGAGI. Trimming removed 2 bases from V and 4 bases from J; junction bases left unmatched: 10. The CDR3: CASSYGLTGAGTEAFF. The CDR3 nucleotides are TGTGCCAGCAGTTACGGGCTCACAGGGGCGGGCACTGAAGCTTTCTTT.

There are a few counts of this clone. This sequence joins TRBV11-2 and TRBJ1-4; D gene unclear. CDR3 length equals 15 residues. Trimming stripped 4 bases from V and 4 bases from J, with 13 bases between. Germline V gives CDR1 SGHAT, CDR2 FQNNGV. The CDR3: CASSSPWRVNEKLFF. In DNA form, the CDR3 reads TGTGCCAGCAGCTCGCCGTGGCGGGTTAATGAAAAACTGTTTTTT.

This clone was seen a handful of times. The chain employs TRBV6-5 and TRBJ2-1, with TRBD2 matching 7 bases. The CDR3 loop spans 15 amino acids. Germline CDR1 and CDR2: MNHEY and SVGAGI. J was trimmed by 4 bases and V by 5 bases; bases with no gene match: 8. The CDR3, as DNA: TGTGCCAGCAGTCACGGGGGGACTATATACAATGAGCAGTTCTTC. Protein: CASSHGGTIYNEQFF.

J is TRBJ1-2 and V is TRBV7-9; no reliable D call. Germline V gene lookup returns CDR1 SEHNR and CDR2 FQNEAQ (reference sequence). CDR3 length: 13 residues. V lost 0 bases, J lost 5 bases, and 7 bases lay in between. CDR3 sequence (DNA): TGTGCCAGCAGCTTAGCCGCGGGGTATGGCTACACCTTC. Amino acids: CASSLAAGYGYTF.

The J gene is TRBJ1-1, the V gene TRBV7-8, with D possibly matching TRBD1 (5 bases). The CDR3 spans 13 residues. CDR1 is SGHVS, CDR2 FQNEAQ, per germline. The V gene lost 5 bases and the J gene lost 6 bases, with 13 bases spanning the gap. In DNA form, the CDR3 reads TGTGCCAGCAGCCCCGCGGTAGGGGCTGAAGCTTTCTTT. This encodes CASSPAVGAEAFF.